A selection of T cell receptor beta chains follows, all from one sample in a study of EBV T-cell therapy then PD-1 blockade in nasopharyngeal carcinoma. Antigens of these TCRs are unknown. Profiled with immunoSEQ multiplex PCR; TCRdb holds only in-frame clones, not every one. This sample carries around 23,000 clones, about 87% of them seen once, and the ten largest clones take more than 25%. The sequenced sample was CD8+ T cells from blood, obtained at day 61 from a patient whose treatment included autologous EBV-specific T cells and nivolumab. These receptors came from a man aged 35 to 55 with nasopharyngeal carcinoma. Each CDR3 is given with its conserved first and last residue. A D gene is named only where the DNA matches it firmly. Rows give clone size only sometimes, using once, few, many, or a class for an expanded clone.

cdr3_aa: CASSVVPSVENTGELFF
cdr3_nt: TGCGCCAGCAGCGTGGTTCCGAGTGTGGAGAACACCGGGGAGCTGTTTTTT
clone_size: few
j_call: TRBJ2-2
v_call: TRBV5-1
d_call: .

cdr3_aa: CASSQDLGLYEQYF
cdr3_nt: TGCGCCAGCAGCCAAGATCTTGGCCTTTACGAGCAGTACTTC
clone_size: .
j_call: TRBJ2-7
v_call: TRBV4-3
d_call: .

cdr3_aa: CASSWGTGSYGYTF
cdr3_nt: TGTGCCAGCAGCTGGGGGACAGGGTCCTATGGCTACACCTTC
clone_size: .
j_call: TRBJ1-2
v_call: TRBV5-6
d_call: TRBD1

cdr3_aa: CASSQGGQPHPLHF
cdr3_nt: TGTGCCAGCAGCCAAGGAGGACAGCCCCATCCCCTCCACTTT
clone_size: .
j_call: TRBJ1-6
v_call: TRBV3-1/TRBV3-2
d_call: .

cdr3_aa: CASRGERGTTDTQYF
cdr3_nt: TGTGCCAGCAGGGGGGAGCGGGGGACCACAGATACGCAGTATTTT
clone_size: .
j_call: TRBJ2-3
v_call: TRBV7-8
d_call: TRBD2

cdr3_aa: CAISGWTSYVSYNEQFF
cdr3_nt: TGTGCCATCAGTGGATGGACTAGCTATGTCTCCTACAATGAGCAGTTCTTC
clone_size: .
j_call: TRBJ2-1
v_call: TRBV10-3
d_call: TRBD2

cdr3_aa: CASSQYQGASHTEAFF
cdr3_nt: TGTGCCAGCAGCCAATATCAGGGGGCCTCTCACACTGAAGCTTTCTTT
clone_size: .
j_call: TRBJ1-1
v_call: TRBV28
d_call: TRBD1

cdr3_aa: CASSPREGADYGYTF
cdr3_nt: TGTGCCAGCAGCCCACGTGAAGGGGCTGACTATGGCTACACCTTC
clone_size: .
j_call: TRBJ1-2
v_call: TRBV7-9
d_call: .

cdr3_aa: CASSAAGFKNTGELFF
cdr3_nt: TGTGCCAGCAGCGCGGCAGGGTTTAAAAACACCGGGGAGCTGTTTTTT
clone_size: .
j_call: TRBJ2-2
v_call: TRBV7-6
d_call: .

cdr3_aa: CSVEGGQFYEQYF
cdr3_nt: TGCAGCGTTGAAGGGGGACAGTTCTACGAGCAGTACTTC
clone_size: .
j_call: TRBJ2-7
v_call: TRBV29-1
d_call: TRBD1

cdr3_aa: CASRNPGVGANVLTF
cdr3_nt: TGTGCCAGCAGGAACCCAGGGGTTGGGGCCAACGTCCTGACTTTC
clone_size: .
j_call: TRBJ2-6
v_call: TRBV28
d_call: .

cdr3_aa: CASSSPDRPNIQYF
cdr3_nt: TGTGCCAGCAGCTCCCCCGACCGACCAAACATTCAGTACTTC
clone_size: .
j_call: TRBJ2-4
v_call: TRBV5-6
d_call: .

cdr3_aa: CASSFQGFTIYF
cdr3_nt: TGTGCCAGCAGCTTTCAGGGTTTCACCATATATTTT
clone_size: .
j_call: TRBJ1-3
v_call: TRBV11-2
d_call: .

cdr3_aa: CASSRAGEGDTQYF
cdr3_nt: TGTGCCAGCAGTCGTGCAGGGGAGGGCGATACGCAGTATTTT
clone_size: .
j_call: TRBJ2-3
v_call: TRBV6-4
d_call: .

cdr3_aa: CASSIRGQLVDTIYF
cdr3_nt: TGCGCCAGCAGTATTCGGGGGCAGTTAGTAGACACCATATATTTT
clone_size: .
j_call: TRBJ1-3
v_call: TRBV4-1
d_call: .

cdr3_aa: CASSELGDNYGYTF
cdr3_nt: TGTGCCAGCAGTGAATTGGGTGACAATTATGGCTACACCTTC
clone_size: .
j_call: TRBJ1-2
v_call: TRBV2
d_call: .

cdr3_aa: CASSLGGIYGYTF
cdr3_nt: TGTGCCAGCAGTTTAGGAGGGATCTATGGCTACACCTTC
clone_size: once
j_call: TRBJ1-2
v_call: TRBV27
d_call: .

cdr3_aa: CAWSHPGVMNTEAFF
cdr3_nt: TGTGCCTGGAGTCACCCCGGGGTGATGAACACTGAAGCTTTCTTT
clone_size: .
j_call: TRBJ1-1
v_call: TRBV30
d_call: .

cdr3_aa: CASSLSPGTTTDTQYF
cdr3_nt: TGTGCCAGCAGTTTATCCCCCGGGACAACCACAGATACGCAGTATTTT
clone_size: .
j_call: TRBJ2-3
v_call: TRBV27
d_call: .

cdr3_aa: CASSSYFYEQYF
cdr3_nt: TGTGCCAGCAGCAGTTATTTCTACGAGCAGTACTTC
clone_size: once
j_call: TRBJ2-7
v_call: TRBV7-9
d_call: .

cdr3_aa: CASSPTPRKRREGYTF
cdr3_nt: TGTGCCAGCTCACCTACTCCCCGGAAGAGGAGGGAGGGCTACACCTTC
clone_size: .
j_call: TRBJ1-2
v_call: TRBV18
d_call: .

cdr3_aa: CASSTGQDNSPLHF
cdr3_nt: TGTGCCAGCAGTACGGGACAGGATAATTCACCCCTCCACTTT
clone_size: .
j_call: TRBJ1-6
v_call: TRBV6-2/TRBV6-3
d_call: TRBD1

cdr3_aa: CASSQDLPVTEAFF
cdr3_nt: TGCGCCAGCAGCCAAGACCTGCCGGTCACTGAAGCTTTCTTT
clone_size: .
j_call: TRBJ1-1
v_call: TRBV4-1
d_call: .

cdr3_aa: CASSSTFGSNEKLFF
cdr3_nt: TGTGCCAGCAGCTCCACATTTGGTAGTAATGAAAAACTGTTTTTT
clone_size: .
j_call: TRBJ1-4
v_call: TRBV5-4
d_call: .

cdr3_aa: CASTEGGGAADTQYF
cdr3_nt: TGTGCCAGCACCGAGGGCGGGGGGGCGGCAGATACGCAGTATTTT
clone_size: .
j_call: TRBJ2-3
v_call: TRBV6-5
d_call: TRBD2

cdr3_aa: CASSPSTGEVYYGYTF
cdr3_nt: TGTGCCAGCAGTCCCTCGACAGGGGAAGTTTACTATGGCTACACCTTC
clone_size: .
j_call: TRBJ1-2
v_call: TRBV27
d_call: TRBD1

cdr3_aa: CASSLWGTNIQYF
cdr3_nt: TGTGCCAGCAGCTTGTGGGGGACAAACATTCAGTACTTC
clone_size: .
j_call: TRBJ2-4
v_call: TRBV5-4
d_call: .

cdr3_aa: CATSREGETYEQYF
cdr3_nt: TGTGCCACCAGCAGAGAAGGGGAAACCTACGAGCAGTACTTC
clone_size: .
j_call: TRBJ2-7
v_call: TRBV15
d_call: .

cdr3_aa: CASTRGRADTQYF
cdr3_nt: TGTGCCAGCACGCGGGGGCGCGCAGATACGCAGTATTTT
clone_size: .
j_call: TRBJ2-3
v_call: TRBV12-3/TRBV12-4
d_call: .

cdr3_aa: CASSPSPGDLSNYGYTF
cdr3_nt: TGTGCCAGCAGCCCCTCTCCCGGGGACCTTTCTAACTATGGCTACACCTTC
clone_size: once
j_call: TRBJ1-2
v_call: TRBV21-1
d_call: .

cdr3_aa: CASRTRDSSYNEQFF
cdr3_nt: TGTGCCAGCAGAACTAGGGACAGCTCCTACAATGAGCAGTTCTTC
clone_size: .
j_call: TRBJ2-1
v_call: TRBV6-5
d_call: TRBD1

cdr3_aa: CASSLRAGLEQYF
cdr3_nt: TGTGCCAGCAGCTTAAGAGCGGGCCTCGAGCAGTACTTC
clone_size: .
j_call: TRBJ2-7
v_call: TRBV7-8
d_call: .

cdr3_aa: CATRGESRADNEQFF
cdr3_nt: TGTGCCACCCGCGGGGAGTCCAGGGCTGACAATGAGCAGTTCTTC
clone_size: .
j_call: TRBJ2-1
v_call: TRBV18
d_call: .

cdr3_aa: CASSAPGQHLEAFF
cdr3_nt: TGTGCCAGCAGCGCTCCGGGACAGCACCTTGAAGCTTTCTTT
clone_size: once
j_call: TRBJ1-1
v_call: TRBV7-9
d_call: TRBD1

cdr3_aa: CASSLSRGPYNSPLHF
cdr3_nt: TGTGCCAGCTCACTTTCCAGGGGCCCCTATAATTCACCCCTCCACTTT
clone_size: .
j_call: TRBJ1-6
v_call: TRBV18
d_call: .

cdr3_aa: CASSEVGATNYGYTF
cdr3_nt: TGTGCCAGCAGTGAAGTGGGGGCTACTAACTATGGCTACACCTTC
clone_size: .
j_call: TRBJ1-2
v_call: TRBV6-1
d_call: .